This T cell receptor (beta chain) appears in the sequencing data of a study of cytomegalovirus exposure and HLA in healthy donors. Overall study results and limits: High sensitivity and specificity were reportedly achieved when the classifier diagnosed cytomegalovirus status. Investigators reported approximately 170 TCR beta chains as tied to cytomegalovirus. Later on, an analysis tied around 17,000 TCR beta sequences to HLA alleles at 0.05 false discovery rate.

In the PCR, 60 Vbeta and 13 Jbeta primers were used. Assay used: immunoSEQ multiplex PCR; TCRdb lists only in-frame clones, some missing. The sample records 90,000 to 100,000 clones, around four fifths being singletons. In the case of this clone: Its antigen is not identified.

J was trimmed by 3 bases and V by 3 bases; bases with no gene match: 4. There are 15 residues in the CDR3. Germline values: CDR1 WNHNN, CDR2 SYGVQD (reference sequence). Source material: PBMCs. This chain links TRBV10-1 with TRBJ2-2, with 7 bases matching TRBD1. The clonotype originates from a man between 40 and 49 years old in good health and CMV-seronegative. The DNA for the CDR3 is TGCGCCAGCAGTGATGGCAGGGGGTACACCGGGGAGCTGTTTTTT. It translates to CASSDGRGYTGELFF.